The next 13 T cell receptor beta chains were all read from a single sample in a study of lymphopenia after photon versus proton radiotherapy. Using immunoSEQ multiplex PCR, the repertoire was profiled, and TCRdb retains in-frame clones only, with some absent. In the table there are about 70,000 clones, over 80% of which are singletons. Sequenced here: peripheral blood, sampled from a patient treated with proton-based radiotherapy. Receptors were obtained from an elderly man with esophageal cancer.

The CDR3 nucleotides read TGTGCCAGCAGCGTAGACAACTGGGGCCGGGGCTACACCTTC. Protein: CASSVDNWGRGYTF. The gene calls are TRBV9 and TRBJ1-2, with D possibly TRBD1 on 5 matching bases. Per germline, CDR1 SGDLS and CDR2 YYNGEE. There are 14 residues in the CDR3. Between the trimmed V and J ends, which lost 0 bases and 8 bases, there was a span of 14 bases.

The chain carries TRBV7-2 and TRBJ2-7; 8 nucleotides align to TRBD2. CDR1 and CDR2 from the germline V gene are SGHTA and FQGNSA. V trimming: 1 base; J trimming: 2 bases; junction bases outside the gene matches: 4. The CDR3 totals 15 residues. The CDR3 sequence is CASSLGPGGPYEQYF. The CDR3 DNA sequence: TGTGCCAGCAGCTTAGGCCCGGGAGGGCCCTACGAGCAGTACTTC.

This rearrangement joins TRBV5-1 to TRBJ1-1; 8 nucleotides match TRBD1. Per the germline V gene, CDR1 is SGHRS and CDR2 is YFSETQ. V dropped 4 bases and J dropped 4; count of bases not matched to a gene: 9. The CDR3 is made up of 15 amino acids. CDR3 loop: CASSVQGEVGTEAFF. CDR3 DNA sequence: TGCGCCAGCAGCGTACAGGGGGAGGTGGGCACTGAAGCTTTCTTT.

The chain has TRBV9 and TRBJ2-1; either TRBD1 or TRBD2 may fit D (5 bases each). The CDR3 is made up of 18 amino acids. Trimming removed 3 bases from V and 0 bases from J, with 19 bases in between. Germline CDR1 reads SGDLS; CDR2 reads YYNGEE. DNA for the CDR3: TGTGCCAGCAGCGGTAGAAGGTGGGGGTTAAGCTCCTACAATGAGCAGTTCTTC. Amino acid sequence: CASSGRRWGLSSYNEQFF.

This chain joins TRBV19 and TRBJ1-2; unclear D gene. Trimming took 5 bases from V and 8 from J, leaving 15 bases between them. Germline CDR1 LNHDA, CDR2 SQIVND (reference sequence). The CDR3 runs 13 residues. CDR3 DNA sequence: TGTGCCAGTAGTCCAACCCAAGGTGGAGGCTACACCTTC. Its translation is CASSPTQGGGYTF.

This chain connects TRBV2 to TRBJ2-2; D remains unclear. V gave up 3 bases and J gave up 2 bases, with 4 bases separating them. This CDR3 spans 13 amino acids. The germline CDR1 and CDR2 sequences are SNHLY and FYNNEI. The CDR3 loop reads CASSESNTGELFF. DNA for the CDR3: TGTGCCAGCAGTGAGAGCAACACCGGGGAGCTGTTTTTT.

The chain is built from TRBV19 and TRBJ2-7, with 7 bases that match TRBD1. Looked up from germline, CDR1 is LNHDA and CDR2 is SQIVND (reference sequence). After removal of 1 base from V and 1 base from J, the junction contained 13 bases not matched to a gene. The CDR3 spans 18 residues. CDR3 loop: CASSIGPATGFESYEQYF. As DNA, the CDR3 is TGTGCCAGTAGTATAGGTCCCGCGACAGGGTTCGAGTCCTACGAGCAGTACTTC.

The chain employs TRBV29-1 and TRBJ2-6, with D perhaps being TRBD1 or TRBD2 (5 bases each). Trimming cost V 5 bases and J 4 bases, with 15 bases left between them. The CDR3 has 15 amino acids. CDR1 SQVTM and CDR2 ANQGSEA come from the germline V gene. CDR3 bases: TGCAGCGTTACCTATCTCGGGGCGGGGGCCAACGTCCTGACTTTC. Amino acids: CSVTYLGAGANVLTF.

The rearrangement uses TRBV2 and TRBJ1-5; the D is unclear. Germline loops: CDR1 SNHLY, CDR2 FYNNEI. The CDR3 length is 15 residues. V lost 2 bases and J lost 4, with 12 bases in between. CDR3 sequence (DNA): TGTGCCAGCAGTGAAAGTTGGGAAGATAATCAGCCCCAGCATTTT. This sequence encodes CASSESWEDNQPQHF. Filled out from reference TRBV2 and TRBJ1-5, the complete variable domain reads EPEVTQTPSHQVTQMGQEVILRCVPISNHLYFYWYRQILGQKVEFLVSFYNNEISEKSEIFDDQFSVERPDGSNFTLKIRSTKLEDSAMYFCASSESWEDNQPQHFGDGTRLSIL.

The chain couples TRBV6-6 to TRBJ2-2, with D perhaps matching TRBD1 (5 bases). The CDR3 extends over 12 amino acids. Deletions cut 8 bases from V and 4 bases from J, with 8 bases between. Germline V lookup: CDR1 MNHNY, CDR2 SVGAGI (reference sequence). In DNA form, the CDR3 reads TGTGCCAGCCAGGGATTCACCGGGGAGCTGTTTTTT. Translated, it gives CASQGFTGELFF.

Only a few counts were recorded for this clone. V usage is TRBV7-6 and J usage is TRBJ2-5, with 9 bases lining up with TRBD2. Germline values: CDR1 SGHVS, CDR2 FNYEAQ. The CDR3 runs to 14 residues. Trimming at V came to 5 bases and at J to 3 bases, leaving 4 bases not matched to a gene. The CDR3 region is CASSPLAGEETQYF. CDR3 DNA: TGTGCCAGCAGCCCTTTAGCGGGGGAAGAGACCCAGTACTTC.

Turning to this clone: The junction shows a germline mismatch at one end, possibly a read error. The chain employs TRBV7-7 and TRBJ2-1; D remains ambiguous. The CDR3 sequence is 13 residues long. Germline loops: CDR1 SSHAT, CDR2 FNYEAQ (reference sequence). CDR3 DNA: TGTGCTAGCAGCTTAGCCAGGTACAATGAGCAGTTCTTC. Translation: CASSLARYNEQFF.

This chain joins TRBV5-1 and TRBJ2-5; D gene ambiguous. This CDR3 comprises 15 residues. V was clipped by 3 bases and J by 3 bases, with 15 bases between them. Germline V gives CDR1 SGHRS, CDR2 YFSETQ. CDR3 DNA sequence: TGCGCCAGCAGCTCCCAGGTAGGAGCAGAAGAGACCCAGTACTTC. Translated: CASSSQVGAEETQYF.